What follows describes a single T cell receptor (beta chain). What this receptor recognizes is not known. No clone much larger than this one lies a single base away; base qualities are absent. The library was made by the immunoSEQ multiplex PCR assay. In TCRdb, the immuneACCESS table is reduced to in-frame sequences with V and J assigned. These tables do not hold every clone; where another copy was compared, an unresolved V gene accounts for under half, and the others remain unexplained. This sample has around 27,000 clones in its table, and roughly 85% of those were observed once. The leading ten clones occupy about 6.9% of the sample. These data originate in a study of control samples from healthy donors and cancer patients (dated by TCRdb to 2019 to 2021). V is reduced by 2 bases and J by 2 bases, leaving a spacing of 8 bases between them. The CDR3, cysteine through phenylalanine, is 14 amino acids long. The kept DNA is CDR3 alone, 42 bases in frame from the first base. Sequences SGHRS (CDR1) and YFSETQ (CDR2) are obtained from the germline V gene.

Sample: PBMCs. This receptor was taken from a woman aged 60 to 75 with head and neck cancer. The V and J genes are TRBV5-1 and TRBJ1-5; the D gene assignment is ambiguous. The DNA is TGCGCCAGCAGCTTTGGGATGGGCAATCAGCCCCAGCATTTT. Translated, it gives CASSFGMGNQPQHF.